The next 28 T cell receptor beta chains were all read from a single sample in a study of OX40 agonist ivuxolimab in advanced cancers. TCRdb keeps only in-frame clones here, not all; method: immunoSEQ multiplex PCR. The table lists around 70,000 clones, 92% of them singletons. Here the sequenced sample was CD4+ or CD8+ T cells sorted from blood, taken in a trial of the OX40 agonist ivuxolimab. The receptors stem from an adult with an advanced solid tumor such as melanoma, head and neck, liver or kidney cancer.

The chain is built from TRBV5-5 and TRBJ2-7, with 7 bases aligning to TRBD2. With 0 bases clipped from V and 2 bases from J, the junction kept 2 bases outside the gene matches. The CDR3 contains 14 residues. In germline, CDR1 is SGHKS, CDR2 YYEKEE (reference sequence). Written as DNA, the CDR3 is TGTGCCAGCAGCTTGGCTAGCGGTGCCTACGAGCAGTACTTC. Its protein is CASSLASGAYEQYF.

The rearrangement uses TRBV9 and TRBJ2-1, with D perhaps assigned TRBD1 or TRBD2 (6 bases each). This CDR3 spans 14 amino acids. Trimming removed 7 bases from V and 1 base from J, with 12 bases in between. Germline loops: CDR1 SGDLS, CDR2 YYNGEE. This CDR3 is CASGGGTSYNEQFF. The CDR3 bases are TGTGCCAGCGGAGGGGGGACTTCCTACAATGAGCAGTTCTTC.

The V and J genes are TRBV9 and TRBJ1-1; D is undetermined. Deletions cut 3 bases from V and 1 base from J, with 7 bases between. Germline assignment: CDR1 SGDLS and CDR2 YYNGEE. The CDR3 has 13 amino acids. The CDR3 region has the DNA TGTGCCAGCAGCGATTCAGGGAACACTGAAGCTTTCTTT. This sequence encodes CASSDSGNTEAFF.

This clone was seen once. This chain joins TRBV4-2 and TRBJ2-1, with D maybe TRBD2 (5 bases). Germline CDR1 reads LGHNA; CDR2 reads YNFKEQ. The CDR3 runs to 13 residues. V gave up 0 bases and J gave up 6 bases, with 6 bases separating them. The DNA for the CDR3 is TGTGCCAGCAGCCAAGAAGAGGGCAATGAGCAGTTCTTC. This sequence encodes CASSQEEGNEQFF.

The chain joins TRBV6-5 to TRBJ2-5; D uncertain. This CDR3 has 14 amino acids. The germline CDR1 and CDR2 sequences are MNHEY and SVGAGI. The V and J ends lost 6 bases and 5 bases respectively, with 16 bases between them. The CDR3 nucleotides read TGTGCCAGCAGACGTGCAGCGTTTGAGGAGACCCAGTACTTC. Translation: CASRRAAFEETQYF.

The chain is built from TRBV9 and TRBJ2-7; a possible D gene is TRBD2 (6 bases). V lost 4 bases to trimming and J lost 0 bases, with 11 bases between them. Germline CDR1 SGDLS, CDR2 YYNGEE. The CDR3 runs to 14 residues. As DNA, the CDR3 is TGTGCCAGCAGCCCTAGCGTAAGCTCCTACGAGCAGTACTTC. Encoded protein: CASSPSVSSYEQYF.

The chain recombines TRBV13 with TRBJ2-3; tentatively, D is TRBD2 (5 bases). Trimming removed 2 bases from V and 4 bases from J, with 13 bases in between. Germline V gene data show CDR1 as PRHDT and CDR2 as FYEKMQ (reference sequence). The CDR3 contains 15 residues. CDR3 coding DNA: TGTGCCAGCAGCTTAATGGGAGCCCAGGCAGATACGCAGTATTTT. Its translation is CASSLMGAQADTQYF.

The chain combines TRBV2 with TRBJ2-3, with 9 bases fitting TRBD2. The V and J ends lost 5 bases and 0 bases, in that order; junction bases with no gene match: 6. The CDR3 totals 16 residues. Looked up from germline, CDR1 is SNHLY and CDR2 is FYNNEI. The CDR3 region has the DNA TGTGCCAGCAGTCCTAGCGGGGCAGCTAGCACAGATACGCAGTATTTT. Its translation: CASSPSGAASTDTQYF.

The chain joins TRBV9 to TRBJ2-1; 11 bases are shared with TRBD2. CDR1 and CDR2 (germline): SGDLS, YYNGEE. V lost 1 base, J lost 8 bases, and 5 bases stayed unmatched. The CDR3 loop spans 15 amino acids. In nucleotides, the CDR3 is TGTGCCAGCAGCGTATTAGCGGGGGGGCCATATGAGCAGTTCTTC. Protein: CASSVLAGGPYEQFF.

The rearrangement uses TRBV19 and TRBJ1-5, with D perhaps TRBD1 (5 bases). The CDR3 is made up of 12 amino acids. The V gene lost 1 base and the J gene lost 7 bases, with 5 bases spanning the gap. Per germline, CDR1 LNHDA and CDR2 SQIVND (reference sequence). The CDR3: CASSIGGQPQHF. The CDR3 DNA reads as TGTGCCAGTAGTATAGGGGGCCAGCCCCAGCATTTT.

The rearrangement joins TRBV2 to TRBJ2-5; TRBD2 matches 11 bases. V shed 3 bases, J shed 1 base, and the junction held 7 bases outside the gene matches. This CDR3 is built from 17 residues. Looked up from germline, CDR1 is SNHLY and CDR2 is FYNNEI. The CDR3 protein is CASSDVASGGPQETQYF. Written as DNA, the CDR3 is TGTGCCAGCAGTGACGTTGCTAGCGGGGGGCCCCAAGAGACCCAGTACTTC. Combining the CDR3 with reference TRBV2 and TRBJ2-5 gives the whole variable domain EPEVTQTPSHQVTQMGQEVILRCVPISNHLYFYWYRQILGQKVEFLVSFYNNEISEKSEIFDDQFSVERPDGSNFTLKIRSTKLEDSAMYFCASSDVASGGPQETQYFGPGTRLLVL.

The chain carries TRBV29-1 and TRBJ2-2; 7 nucleotides align to TRBD1. Per the germline V gene, CDR1 is SQVTM and CDR2 is ANQGSEA. This CDR3 comprises 17 residues. The V segment lost 3 bases and the J segment 0 bases; nucleotides outside the gene matches: 10. DNA for the CDR3: TGCAGCGTTGATCAAGGACAGGAAAGTACGAACACCGGGGAGCTGTTTTTT. This encodes CSVDQGQESTNTGELFF.

The V call is TRBV5-4, the J call TRBJ2-1, with no clear D. The ends were cut back, 1 base at V and 3 bases at J, with 5 bases in the middle. Germline CDR1 reads SGHNT; CDR2 reads YYREEE (reference sequence). The CDR3 is 13 residues long. In nucleotides, the CDR3 is TGTGCCAGCAGCTTGTCAGGCTACAATGAGCAGTTCTTC. Translation gives CASSLSGYNEQFF.

Remarks on this clone: Additional DNA sequences in this sample encode the identical CDR3. The chain employs TRBV6-5 and TRBJ2-7, with TRBD1 matching 8 bases. V was clipped by 0 bases and J by 3 bases; unmatched bases: 1. Germline V gene sequence: CDR1 MNHEY, CDR2 SVGAGI. The CDR3 runs 14 residues. The CDR3 DNA is TGTGCCAGCAGTTACTCTGACAGGGGCTACGAGCAGTACTTC. Its protein product is CASSYSDRGYEQYF.

The chain has TRBV5-1 and TRBJ1-1, with 7 nucleotides matching TRBD1. Per the germline V gene, CDR1 is SGHRS and CDR2 is YFSETQ. The V segment lost 0 bases and the J segment 0 bases; nucleotides outside the gene matches: 5. This CDR3 spans 16 amino acids. The CDR3 loop reads CASSLDRGSMNTEAFF. CDR3 DNA: TGCGCCAGCAGCTTGGACAGGGGCTCCATGAACACTGAAGCTTTCTTT.

The V call is TRBV7-9, the J call TRBJ1-1; no definite D call. The CDR3 totals 12 residues. The V gene lost 6 bases and the J gene lost 4 bases, with 9 bases spanning the gap. Germline V lookup: CDR1 SEHNR, CDR2 FQNEAQ (reference sequence). CDR3 in amino acids: CASSEGPTEAFF. The CDR3 region has the DNA TGTGCCAGCAGTGAAGGGCCCACTGAAGCTTTCTTT.

V gene TRBV7-9 combines with J gene TRBJ2-4, with TRBD1 identical over 10 bases. The J segment lost 6 bases and the V segment lost 7 bases, leaving 6 bases of the junction unmatched. The CDR3 has 14 residues. Germline loops: CDR1 SEHNR, CDR2 FQNEAQ (reference sequence). CDR3 sequence (DNA): TGTGCCAGCAACCCGGGACAGGGGAGAAACATTCAGTACTTC. Translated: CASNPGQGRNIQYF. Together with reference TRBV7-9 and TRBJ2-4, the CDR3 gives the full variable domain: DTGVSQNPRHKITKRGQNVTFRCDPISEHNRLYWYRQTLGQGPEFLTYFQNEAQLEKSRLLSDRFSAERPKGSFSTLEIQRTEQGDSAMYLCASNPGQGRNIQYFGAGTRLSVL.

The rearrangement uses TRBV4-3 and TRBJ1-5; the match to TRBD1 covers 7 bases. V gave up 0 bases and J gave up 5 bases; unmatched junction bases: 4. The length of the CDR3 is 15 residues. The germline gives CDR1 LGHNA, CDR2 YSLEER. Here the CDR3 DNA reads TGCGCCAGCAGCCAAGATCGCACAGGGGATCAGCCCCAGCATTTT. It codes for CASSQDRTGDQPQHF.

The rearrangement uses TRBV2 and TRBJ2-1; 9 positions match TRBD2. Germline-derived CDR1 and CDR2 are SNHLY and FYNNEI. Unmatched junction bases numbered 13, after V lost 10 bases and J lost 9 bases. CDR3 length: 14 residues. In DNA, the CDR3 is TGTGCCACCTCGATGGGCGGGGGGGCCGGTGAGCAGTTCTTC. Translation: CATSMGGGAGEQFF.

The chain recombines TRBV9 with TRBJ1-3; D possibly corresponds to TRBD1 (5 bases). V lost 3 bases and J lost 2, with 12 bases in between. The V gene's germline CDR1 is SGDLS and CDR2 YYNGEE. The CDR3 is made up of 15 amino acids. The CDR3 DNA sequence: TGTGCCAGCAGCGCAGTTTCAGGGCCTGGAAACACCATATATTTT. It codes for CASSAVSGPGNTIYF.

The chain combines TRBV10-3 with TRBJ1-2; D possibly corresponds to TRBD1 (5 bases). Germline V gene lookup returns CDR1 ENHRY and CDR2 SYGVKD. This CDR3 region has 13 residues. The V end lost 11 bases, the J end lost 5 bases, and 18 bases lay between the germline ends. CDR3 nucleotide sequence: TGTGCCGCGATGGTACAGGAGGAATATGGCTACACCTTC. The encoded protein is CAAMVQEEYGYTF.

V is TRBV10-3 and J is TRBJ1-4; TRBD1 aligns across 9 bases. The J segment lost 2 bases and the V segment lost 11 bases, leaving 12 bases of the junction unmatched. Germline V gives CDR1 ENHRY, CDR2 SYGVKD. The CDR3 has 16 residues. DNA for the CDR3: TGTGCCCCCCCAGCGGGACAGGGACCCACTAATGAAAAACTGTTTTTT. Translation gives CAPPAGQGPTNEKLFF.

The J gene is TRBJ1-2, the V gene TRBV10-3; D remains ambiguous. CDR1 ENHRY and CDR2 SYGVKD come from the germline V gene. Deletions cut 9 bases from V and 4 bases from J, with 15 bases between. This CDR3 has 13 residues. The CDR3 loop reads CAIEPQPLYGYTF. In DNA form, the CDR3 reads TGTGCCATAGAACCTCAGCCTCTCTATGGCTACACCTTC.

The genes are TRBV7-9 and TRBJ2-1; D call uncertain. CDR1 SEHNR and CDR2 FQNEAQ come from the germline V gene (reference sequence). The ends were cut back, 4 bases at V and 4 bases at J, with 11 bases in the middle. CDR3 size: 14 residues. CDR3 sequence reads: CASSSPLGYNEQFF. CDR3 bases: TGTGCCAGCAGCTCCCCCCTCGGGTACAATGAGCAGTTCTTC.

This chain connects TRBV7-9 to TRBJ2-2; a possible D gene is TRBD1 (5 bases). This CDR3 is 15 amino acids long. Trimming took off 1 base at V and 0 bases at J, with 6 bases between the two ends. Germline assignment: CDR1 SEHNR and CDR2 FQNEAQ (reference sequence). The CDR3 bases are TGTGCCAGCAGCTTAGGACAGACGAACACCGGGGAGCTGTTTTTT. As protein: CASSLGQTNTGELFF.

V gene TRBV7-9 combines with J gene TRBJ1-5; the D gene is possibly TRBD1 (5 bases). Trimming took 5 bases from V and 4 from J, leaving 12 bases between them. Looked up from germline, CDR1 is SEHNR and CDR2 is FQNEAQ (reference sequence). This CDR3 is built from 14 residues. The CDR3 bases are TGTGCCAGCAGCCAGGACACGGGAAATCAGCCCCAGCATTTT. This gives the protein CASSQDTGNQPQHF.

The chain links TRBV5-1 to TRBJ1-4; D is unclear. This CDR3 spans 14 amino acids. Germline V gene lookup returns CDR1 SGHRS and CDR2 YFSETQ. Deletions cut 2 bases from V and 5 bases from J, with 10 bases between. The CDR3 DNA reads as TGCGCCAGCAGCTTCTCCGGGCTAAATGAAAAACTGTTTTTT. Its translation is CASSFSGLNEKLFF.

The chain is built from TRBV4-1 and TRBJ2-1; D unresolved. Trimming pared 0 bases from V and 0 bases from J, leaving 9 bases between. CDR1 and CDR2 (germline): MGHRA, YSYEKL. The CDR3 sequence is 16 residues long. This CDR3 reads CASSQDPPSSYNEQFF. The DNA for the CDR3 is TGCGCCAGCAGCCAAGATCCTCCCAGCTCCTACAATGAGCAGTTCTTC.